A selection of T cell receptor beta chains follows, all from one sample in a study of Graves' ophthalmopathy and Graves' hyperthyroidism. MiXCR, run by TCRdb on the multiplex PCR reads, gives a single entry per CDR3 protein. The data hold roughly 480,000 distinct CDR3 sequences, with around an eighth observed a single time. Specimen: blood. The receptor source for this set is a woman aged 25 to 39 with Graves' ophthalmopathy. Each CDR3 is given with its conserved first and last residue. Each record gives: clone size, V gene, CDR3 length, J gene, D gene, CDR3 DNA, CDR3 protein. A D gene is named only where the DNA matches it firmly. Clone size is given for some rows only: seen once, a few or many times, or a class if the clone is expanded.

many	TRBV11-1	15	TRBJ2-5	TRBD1	TGTGCCAGCAGCCCGGACAGGGTGCGGCAAGAGACCCAGTACTTC	CASSPDRVRQETQYF
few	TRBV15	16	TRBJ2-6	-	TGTGCCACCAGCAGAGACGCAGGGCACGGGGCCAACGTCCTGACTTTC	CATSRDAGHGANVLTF
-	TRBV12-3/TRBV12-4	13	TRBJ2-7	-	TGTGCCAGCAGTTGGATCAGGGTGGGGGATCAGTACTTC	CASSWIRVGDQYF
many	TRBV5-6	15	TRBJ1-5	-	TGTGCCAGCAGCTTGGACAGGGAGTACAATCAGCCCCAGCATTTT	CASSLDREYNQPQHF
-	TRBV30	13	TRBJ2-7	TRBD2	TGTGCCTGGAAACGCGGGAGGGCCCGCGAGCAGTACTTC	CAWKRGRAREQYF
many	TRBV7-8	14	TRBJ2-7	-	TGTGCCAGCAGCCGGGCACTTAGCTCCTACGAGCAGTACTTC	CASSRALSSYEQYF
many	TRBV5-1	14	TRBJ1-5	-	TGCGCCAGCAGATTGGACGGTCGCAATCAGCCCCAGCATTTT	CASRLDGRNQPQHF
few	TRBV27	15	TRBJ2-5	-	TGTGCCCCCCGAGTCGGGTCCCCGTACCAAGAGACCCAGTACTTC	CAPRVGSPYQETQYF
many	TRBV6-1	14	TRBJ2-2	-	TGTGCCAGCAGTGAATATCGACAGTCCGGGGAGCTGTTTTTT	CASSEYRQSGELFF
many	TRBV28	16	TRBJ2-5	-	TGTGCCAGCTTCCCTGGGGCACCTAGCAGCCAAGAGACCCAGTACTTC	CASFPGAPSSQETQYF
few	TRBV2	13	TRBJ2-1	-	TGTGCCAGCAGAGCCGGGCCCTACAATGAGCAGTTCTTC	CASRAGPYNEQFF
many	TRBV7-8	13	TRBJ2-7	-	TGTGCCAGCAGCTTAGGATTGTTGAACGAGCAGTACTTC	CASSLGLLNEQYF
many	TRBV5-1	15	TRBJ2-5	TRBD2	TGCGCCAGCAGATTCGGACTAGCGGGAGTTGAGACCCAGTACTTC	CASRFGLAGVETQYF
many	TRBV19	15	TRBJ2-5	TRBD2	TGTGCCAGTAGTAACCGGGACTACCCCACGGAGACCCAGTACTTC	CASSNRDYPTETQYF
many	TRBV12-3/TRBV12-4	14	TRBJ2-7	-	TGTGCCAGCAGTTTAGGACGAAGAGTCTACGAGCAGTACTTC	CASSLGRRVYEQYF
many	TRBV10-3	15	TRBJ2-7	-	TGTGCCATCAGCGCGACCCGGACGGATACCTACGAGCAGTACTTC	CAISATRTDTYEQYF
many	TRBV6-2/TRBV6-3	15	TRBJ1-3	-	TGTGCCAGCAGATCTACAGGGACCTCTGGAAACACCATATATTTT	CASRSTGTSGNTIYF
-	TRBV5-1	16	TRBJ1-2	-	TGCGCCAGCAGCTTGACCCCCGGCAGGGAACACTATGGCTACACCTTC	CASSLTPGREHYGYTF
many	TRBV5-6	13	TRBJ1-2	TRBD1	TGTGCCAGCAGCCGGAAAGGGGGCGATGGCTACACCTTC	CASSRKGGDGYTF
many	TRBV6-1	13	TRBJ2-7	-	TGTGCCAGCAGTGCAGCCACCTCCTACGAGCAGTACTTC	CASSAATSYEQYF
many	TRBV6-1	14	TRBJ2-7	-	TGTGCCAGCAGTGAATCGGACGTTTCCTACGAGCAGTACTTC	CASSESDVSYEQYF
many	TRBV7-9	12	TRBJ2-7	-	TGTGCCAGCAGCTTTTCTGGGAACGAGCAGTACTTC	CASSFSGNEQYF
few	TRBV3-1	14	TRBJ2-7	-	TGTGCCAGCAGCCAAGAAATAGATCCCTACGAGCAGTACTTC	CASSQEIDPYEQYF
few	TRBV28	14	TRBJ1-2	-	TGTGCCAGCGGAATAGGGGGGCCAGACTATGGCTGCACCTTC	CASGIGGPDYGCTF
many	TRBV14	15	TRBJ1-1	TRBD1	TGTGCCAGCAGCCATCTAGGACAGGTCAGCGGTGAAGCTTTCTTT	CASSHLGQVSGEAFF
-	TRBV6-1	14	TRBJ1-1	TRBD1	TGTGCCAGCAGTGCGCAGGGGGCTGGCACTGAAGCTTTCTTT	CASSAQGAGTEAFF
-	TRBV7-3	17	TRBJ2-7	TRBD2	TGTGCCAGCAGCTTAATGATTGGAGCGGGGCCAACCTACGAGCAGTACTTC	CASSLMIGAGPTYEQYF
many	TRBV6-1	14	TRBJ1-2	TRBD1	TGTGCCAGCAGCCCAGGGGGTGAGAACTATGGCTACACCTTC	CASSPGGENYGYTF
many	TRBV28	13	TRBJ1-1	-	TGTGCCAGCAGTTTATGGGGTAAAAGAGAAGCTTTCTTT	CASSLWGKREAFF
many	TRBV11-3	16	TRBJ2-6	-	TGTGCCAGCAGCTCAGTGGGCCTCTCTGGGGCCAACGTCCTGACTTTC	CASSSVGLSGANVLTF
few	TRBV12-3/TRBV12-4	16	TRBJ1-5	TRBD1	TGTGCCAGCAGTTTAACTCCGACAGGGAATAACCAGCCCCAGCATTTT	CASSLTPTGNNQPQHF
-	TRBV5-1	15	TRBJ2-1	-	TGCGCCAGCAGCTTTGGGGAATTTACCTACAATGAGCAGTTCTTC	CASSFGEFTYNEQFF
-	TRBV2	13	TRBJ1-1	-	TGTGCCAGCAGTGTTACAGGGAACACTGATGCTTTCTTT	CASSVTGNTDAFF
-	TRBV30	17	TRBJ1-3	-	TGCGCCTGGAGTAGGGCGCAGGGGTACGACTCTGGAAACACCATATATTTT	CAWSRAQGYDSGNTIYF
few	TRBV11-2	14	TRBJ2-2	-	TGTGCCAGCAGCTTATGGCGGAACACCGGGGAGCTGTTTTTT	CASSLWRNTGELFF
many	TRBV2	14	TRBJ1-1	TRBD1	TGTGCCAGCAGTTTACAGGGGGGCTGGACTGAAGCTTTCTTT	CASSLQGGWTEAFF
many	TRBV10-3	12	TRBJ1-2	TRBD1	TGTGCCACCGTCGGGACAGGGGAGGGCTACACCTTC	CATVGTGEGYTF
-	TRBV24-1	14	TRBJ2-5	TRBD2	TGTGCCACCAGTCCAGCGGGAGCGACAGAGACCCAGTACTTC	CATSPAGATETQYF
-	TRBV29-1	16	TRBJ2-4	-	TGCAGCGGTCGGGTTGATGTTGGGATGGCCAAAAACATTCAGTACTTC	CSGRVDVGMAKNIQYF
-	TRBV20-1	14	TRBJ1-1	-	TGCAGTGCTAGAGATTACCGACTGAACACTGAAGCTTTCTTT	CSARDYRLNTEAFF
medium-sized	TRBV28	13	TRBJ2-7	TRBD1	TGTGCCAGCAGAGACAGGGGAAGCTACGAGCAGTACTTC	CASRDRGSYEQYF
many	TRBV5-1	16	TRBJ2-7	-	TGCGCCAGCAGAACGTCAGGGGATTTTAGCTCCTACGAGCAGTACTTC	CASRTSGDFSSYEQYF
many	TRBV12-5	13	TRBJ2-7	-	TGTGCTAGTGGGCGGACTGATTTTTACGAGCAGTACTTC	CASGRTDFYEQYF
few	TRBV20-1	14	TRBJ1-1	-	TGCAGTGCTAGAGGTGCCAGGGGGAACACTGAAGCTTTCTTT	CSARGARGNTEAFF